In this sample, the clone carrying this TCR beta chain turned up a few times. Antigen specificity is unknown. This sample was included in a study of cytomegalovirus exposure and HLA in healthy donors. Study-level results: In most subjects, TCR beta sequences reportedly gave accurate predictions of HLA-A and HLA-B alleles.

PCR amplification relied on 60 Vbeta primers (plus 13 Jbeta primers). The repertoire was sequenced with immunoSEQ multiplex PCR; TCRdb's copy has only in-frame clones and lacks some. The sample has tens of thousands of clones, around two thirds seen once. The sample taken for sequencing was PBMCs. The sequence derives from a woman younger than 45 in good health and CMV-seronegative.

In DNA, the CDR3 is TGTGCCAGCAGCTTCTTCGGACAGGGTTATGAAAAACTGTTTTTT. As protein: CASSFFGQGYEKLFF. The rearrangement joins TRBV7-2 to TRBJ1-4; 8 positions match TRBD1. V gave up 3 bases and J gave up 6 bases; unmatched junction bases: 6. The germline V gene has CDR1 SGHTA and CDR2 FQGNSA. The CDR3 is 15 residues long.